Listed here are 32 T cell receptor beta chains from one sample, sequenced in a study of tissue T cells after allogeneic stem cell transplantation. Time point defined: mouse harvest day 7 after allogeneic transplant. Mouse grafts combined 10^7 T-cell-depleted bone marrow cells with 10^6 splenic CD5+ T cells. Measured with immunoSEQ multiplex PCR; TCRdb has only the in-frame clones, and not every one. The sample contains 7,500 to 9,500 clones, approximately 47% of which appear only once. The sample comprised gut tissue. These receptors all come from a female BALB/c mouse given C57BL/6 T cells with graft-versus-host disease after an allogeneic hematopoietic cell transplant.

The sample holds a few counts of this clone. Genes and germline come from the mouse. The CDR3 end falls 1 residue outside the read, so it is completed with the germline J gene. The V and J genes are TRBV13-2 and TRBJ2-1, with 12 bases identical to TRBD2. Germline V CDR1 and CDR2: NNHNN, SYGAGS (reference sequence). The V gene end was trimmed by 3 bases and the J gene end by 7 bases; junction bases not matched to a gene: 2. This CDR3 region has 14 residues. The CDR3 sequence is CASGGLGGRAEQFF. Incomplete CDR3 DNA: TGTGCCAGCGGTGGACTGGGGGGGCGCGCTGAGCAGTTC.

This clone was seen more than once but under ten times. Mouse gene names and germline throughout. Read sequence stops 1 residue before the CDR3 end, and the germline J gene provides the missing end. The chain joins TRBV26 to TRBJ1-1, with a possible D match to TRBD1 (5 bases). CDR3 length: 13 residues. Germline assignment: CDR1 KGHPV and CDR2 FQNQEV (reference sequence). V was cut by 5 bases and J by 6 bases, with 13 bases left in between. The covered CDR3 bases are TGTGCCAGCAGTAAGGCAGGGAGGGCAGAAGTCTTC. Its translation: CASSKAGRAEVF. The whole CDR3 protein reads CASSKAGRAEVFF. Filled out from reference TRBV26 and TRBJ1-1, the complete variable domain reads NSKVIQTPRYLVKGQGQKAKMRCIPEKGHPVVFWYQQNKNNEFKFLINFQNQEVLQQIDMTEKRFSAECPSNSPCSLEIQSSEAGDSALYLCASSKAGRAEVFFGKGTRLTVV.

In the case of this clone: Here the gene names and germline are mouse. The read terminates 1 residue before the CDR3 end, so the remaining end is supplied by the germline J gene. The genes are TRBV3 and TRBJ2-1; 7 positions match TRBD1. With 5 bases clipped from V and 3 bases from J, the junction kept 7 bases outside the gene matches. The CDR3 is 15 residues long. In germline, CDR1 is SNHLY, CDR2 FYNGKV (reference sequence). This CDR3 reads CASSLTGEGYAEQFF. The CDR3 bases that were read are TGTGCCAGCAGCCTTACAGGGGAGGGCTATGCTGAGCAGTTC.

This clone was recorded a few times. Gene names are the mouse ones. CDR3 DNA (partial): TGTGCCAGCAGTCCGGACCCCAACGAAAGATTATTT. This translates into CASSPDPNERLF. The whole CDR3 is CASSPDPNERLFF. The chain couples TRBV26 to TRBJ1-4; no definite D call. The read comes to an end 1 residue before the CDR3 does, leaving the germline J gene to fill in the end. Germline CDR1 and CDR2: KGHPV and FQNQEV (reference sequence). The CDR3 spans 13 residues. V was pared by 4 bases and J by 3 bases, with 6 bases between.

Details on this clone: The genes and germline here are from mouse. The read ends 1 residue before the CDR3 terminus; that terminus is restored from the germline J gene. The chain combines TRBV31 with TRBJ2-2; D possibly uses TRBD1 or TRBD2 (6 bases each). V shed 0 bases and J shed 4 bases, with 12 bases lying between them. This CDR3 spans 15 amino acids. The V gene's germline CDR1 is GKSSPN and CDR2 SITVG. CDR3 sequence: CAWSLVGGITGQLYF. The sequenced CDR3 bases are TGTGCCTGGAGTCTAGTCGGGGGCATCACCGGGCAGCTCTAC.

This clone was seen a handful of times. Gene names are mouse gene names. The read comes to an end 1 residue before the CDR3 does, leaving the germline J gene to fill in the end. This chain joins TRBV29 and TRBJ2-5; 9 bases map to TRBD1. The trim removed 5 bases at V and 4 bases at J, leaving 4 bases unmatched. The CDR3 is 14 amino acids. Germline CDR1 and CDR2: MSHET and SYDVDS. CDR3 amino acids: CASSPGQGKDTQYF. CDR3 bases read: TGTGCTAGCAGTCCGGGACAGGGAAAAGACACCCAGTAC.

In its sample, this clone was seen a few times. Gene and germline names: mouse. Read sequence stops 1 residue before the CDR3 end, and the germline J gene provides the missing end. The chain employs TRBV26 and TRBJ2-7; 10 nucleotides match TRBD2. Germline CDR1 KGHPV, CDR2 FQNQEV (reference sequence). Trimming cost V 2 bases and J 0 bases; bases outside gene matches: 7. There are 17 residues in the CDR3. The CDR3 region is CASSLNWGGTSSYEQYF. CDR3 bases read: TGTGCCAGCAGTCTGAACTGGGGGGGTACGAGCTCCTATGAACAGTAC.

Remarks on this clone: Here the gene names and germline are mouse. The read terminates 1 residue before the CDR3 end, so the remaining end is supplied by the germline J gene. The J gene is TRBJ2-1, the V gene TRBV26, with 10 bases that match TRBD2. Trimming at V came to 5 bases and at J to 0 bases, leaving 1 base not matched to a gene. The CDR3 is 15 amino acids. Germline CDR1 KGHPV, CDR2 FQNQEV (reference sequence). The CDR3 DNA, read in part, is TGTGCCAGCAGTGGGACTGGGGATAACTATGCTGAGCAGTTC. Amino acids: CASSGTGDNYAEQF. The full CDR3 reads CASSGTGDNYAEQFF.

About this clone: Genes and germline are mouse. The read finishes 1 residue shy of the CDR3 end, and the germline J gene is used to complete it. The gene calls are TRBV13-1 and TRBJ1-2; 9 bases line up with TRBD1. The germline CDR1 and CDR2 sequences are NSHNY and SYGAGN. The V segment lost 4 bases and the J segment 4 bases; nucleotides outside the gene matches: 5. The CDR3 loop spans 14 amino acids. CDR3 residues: CASSHRGRGSDYTF. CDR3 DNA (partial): TGTGCCAGCAGTCACAGGGGGCGAGGCTCCGACTACACC.

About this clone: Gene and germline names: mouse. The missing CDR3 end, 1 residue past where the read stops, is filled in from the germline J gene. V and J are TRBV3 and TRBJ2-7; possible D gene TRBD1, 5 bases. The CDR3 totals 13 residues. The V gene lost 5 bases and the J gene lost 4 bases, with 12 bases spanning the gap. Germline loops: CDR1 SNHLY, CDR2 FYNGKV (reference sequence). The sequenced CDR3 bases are TGTGCCAGCAGCACTCGGACAAAATATGAACAGTAC. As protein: CASSTRTKYEQY. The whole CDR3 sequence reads CASSTRTKYEQYF.

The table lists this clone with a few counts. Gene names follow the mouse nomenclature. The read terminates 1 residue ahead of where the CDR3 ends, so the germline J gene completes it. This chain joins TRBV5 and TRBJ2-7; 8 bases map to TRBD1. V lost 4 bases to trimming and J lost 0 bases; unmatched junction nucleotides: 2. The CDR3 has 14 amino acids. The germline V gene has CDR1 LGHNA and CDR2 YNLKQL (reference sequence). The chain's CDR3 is CASSLQGASYEQYF. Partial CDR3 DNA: TGTGCCAGCAGCCTTCAGGGGGCCTCCTATGAACAGTAC.

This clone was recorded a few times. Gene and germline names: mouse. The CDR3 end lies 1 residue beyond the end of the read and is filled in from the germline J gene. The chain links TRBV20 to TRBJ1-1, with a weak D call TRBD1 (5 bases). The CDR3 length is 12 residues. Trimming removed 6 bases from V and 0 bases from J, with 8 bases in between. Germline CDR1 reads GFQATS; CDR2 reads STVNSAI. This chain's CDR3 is CGARTTNTEVFF. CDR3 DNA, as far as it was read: TGTGGTGCGAGGACAACAAACACAGAAGTCTTC.

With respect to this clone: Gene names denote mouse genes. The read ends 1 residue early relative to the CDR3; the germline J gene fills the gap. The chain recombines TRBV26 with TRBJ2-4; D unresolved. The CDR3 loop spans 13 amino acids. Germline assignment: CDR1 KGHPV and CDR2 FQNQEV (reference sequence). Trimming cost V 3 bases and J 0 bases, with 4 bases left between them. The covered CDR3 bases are TGTGCCAGCAGTCTAGGAAGTCAAAACACCTTGTAC. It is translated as CASSLGSQNTLY. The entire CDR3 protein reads CASSLGSQNTLYF.

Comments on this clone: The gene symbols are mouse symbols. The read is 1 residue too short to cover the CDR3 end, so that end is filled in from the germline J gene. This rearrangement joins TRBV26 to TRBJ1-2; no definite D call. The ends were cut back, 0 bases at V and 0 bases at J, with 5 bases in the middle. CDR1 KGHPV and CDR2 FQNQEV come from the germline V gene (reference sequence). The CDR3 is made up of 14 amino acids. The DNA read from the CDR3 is TGTGCCAGCAGTCTGTCGTCAGCAAACTCCGACTACACC. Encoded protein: CASSLSSANSDYT. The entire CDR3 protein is CASSLSSANSDYTF.

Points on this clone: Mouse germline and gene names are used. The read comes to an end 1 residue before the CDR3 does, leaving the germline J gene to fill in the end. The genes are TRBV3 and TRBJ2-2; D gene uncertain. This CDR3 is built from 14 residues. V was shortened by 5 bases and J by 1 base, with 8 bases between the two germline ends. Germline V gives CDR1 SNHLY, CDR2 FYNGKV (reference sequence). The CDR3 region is CASSPTQNTGQLYF. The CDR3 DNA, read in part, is TGTGCCAGCAGCCCGACACAAAACACCGGGCAGCTCTAC. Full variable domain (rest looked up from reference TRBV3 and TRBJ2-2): GPKVLQIPSHQIIDMGQMVTLNCDPVSNHLYFYWYKQILGQQMEFLVNFYNGKVMEKSKLFKDQFSVERPDGSYFTLKIQPTALEDSAVYFCASSPTQNTGQLYFGEGSKLTVL.

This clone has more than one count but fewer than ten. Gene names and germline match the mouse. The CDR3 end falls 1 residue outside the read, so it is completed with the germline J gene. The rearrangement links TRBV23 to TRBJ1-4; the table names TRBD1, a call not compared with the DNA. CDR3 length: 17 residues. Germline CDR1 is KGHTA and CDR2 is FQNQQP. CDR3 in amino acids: CSSSQSTGGISNERLFF. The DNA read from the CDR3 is TGCTCCAGCAGTCAATCGACAGGGGGTATTTCCAACGAAAGATTATTT.

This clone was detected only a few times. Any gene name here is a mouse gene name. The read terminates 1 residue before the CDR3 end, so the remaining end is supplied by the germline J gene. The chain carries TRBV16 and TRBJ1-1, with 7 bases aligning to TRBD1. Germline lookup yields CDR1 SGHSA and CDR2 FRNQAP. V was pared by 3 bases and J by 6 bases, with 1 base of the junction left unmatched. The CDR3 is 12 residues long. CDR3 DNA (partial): TGTGCAAGCAGCTTGGACAGGTCAGAAGTCTTC. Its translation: CASSLDRSEVF. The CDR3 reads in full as CASSLDRSEVFF. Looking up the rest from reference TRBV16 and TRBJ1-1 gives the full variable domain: NAGVIQTPRHKVTGKGQEATLWCEPISGHSAVFWYRQTIVQGLEFLTYFRNQAPIDDSGMPKERFSAQMPNQSHSTLKIQSTQPQDSAVYLCASSLDRSEVFFGKGTRLTVV.

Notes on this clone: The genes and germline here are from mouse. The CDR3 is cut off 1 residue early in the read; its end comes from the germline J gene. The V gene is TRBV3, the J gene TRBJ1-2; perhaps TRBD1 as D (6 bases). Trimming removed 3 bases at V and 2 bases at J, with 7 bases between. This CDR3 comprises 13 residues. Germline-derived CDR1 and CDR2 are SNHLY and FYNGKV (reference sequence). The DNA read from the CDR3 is TGTGCCAGCAGCTTTACAGGGAACTCCGACTACACC. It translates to CASSFTGNSDYT. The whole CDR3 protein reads CASSFTGNSDYTF.

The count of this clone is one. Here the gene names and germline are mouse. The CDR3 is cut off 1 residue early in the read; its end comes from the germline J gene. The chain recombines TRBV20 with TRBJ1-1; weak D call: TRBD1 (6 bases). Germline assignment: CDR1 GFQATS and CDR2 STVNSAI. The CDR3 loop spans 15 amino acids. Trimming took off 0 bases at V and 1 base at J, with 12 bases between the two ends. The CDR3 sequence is CGARDRRGMNTEVFF. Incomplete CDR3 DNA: TGTGGTGCTAGGGATCGGAGGGGGATGAACACAGAAGTCTTC.

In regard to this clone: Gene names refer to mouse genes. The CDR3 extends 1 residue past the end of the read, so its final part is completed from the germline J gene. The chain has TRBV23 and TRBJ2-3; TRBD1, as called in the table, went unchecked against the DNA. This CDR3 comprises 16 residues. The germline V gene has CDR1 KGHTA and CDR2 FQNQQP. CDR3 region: CSSSQSIGQGAETLYF. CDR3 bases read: TGCTCCAGCAGTCAATCGATAGGACAGGGTGCAGAAACGCTGTAT.

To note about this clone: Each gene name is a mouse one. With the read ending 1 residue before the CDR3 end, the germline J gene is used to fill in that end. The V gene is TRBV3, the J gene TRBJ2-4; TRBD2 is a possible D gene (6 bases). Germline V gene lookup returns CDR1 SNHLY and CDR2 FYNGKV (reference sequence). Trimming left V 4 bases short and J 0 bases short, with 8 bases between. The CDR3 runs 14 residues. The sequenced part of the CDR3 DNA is TGTGCCAGCAGCTCCCTGGGGAGTCAAAACACCTTGTAC. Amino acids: CASSSLGSQNTLY. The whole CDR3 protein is CASSSLGSQNTLYF. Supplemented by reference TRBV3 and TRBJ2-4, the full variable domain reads GPKVLQIPSHQIIDMGQMVTLNCDPVSNHLYFYWYKQILGQQMEFLVNFYNGKVMEKSKLFKDQFSVERPDGSYFTLKIQPTALEDSAVYFCASSSLGSQNTLYFGAGTRLSVL.

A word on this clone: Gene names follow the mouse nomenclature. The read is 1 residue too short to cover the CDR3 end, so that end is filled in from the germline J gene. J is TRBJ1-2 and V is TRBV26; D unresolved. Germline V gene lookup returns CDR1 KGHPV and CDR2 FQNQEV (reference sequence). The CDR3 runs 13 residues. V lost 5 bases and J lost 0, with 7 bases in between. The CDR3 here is CASSYQANSDYTF. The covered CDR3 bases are TGTGCCAGCAGTTATCAGGCAAACTCCGACTACACC.

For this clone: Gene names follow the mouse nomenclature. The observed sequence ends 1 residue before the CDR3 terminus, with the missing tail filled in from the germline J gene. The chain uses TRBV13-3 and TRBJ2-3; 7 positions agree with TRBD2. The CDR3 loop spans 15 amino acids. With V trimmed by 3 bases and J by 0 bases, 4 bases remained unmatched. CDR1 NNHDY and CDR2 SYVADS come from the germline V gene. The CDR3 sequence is CASSGGGKSAETLYF. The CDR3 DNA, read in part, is TGTGCCAGCAGTGGGGGGGGGAAGAGTGCAGAAACGCTGTAT.

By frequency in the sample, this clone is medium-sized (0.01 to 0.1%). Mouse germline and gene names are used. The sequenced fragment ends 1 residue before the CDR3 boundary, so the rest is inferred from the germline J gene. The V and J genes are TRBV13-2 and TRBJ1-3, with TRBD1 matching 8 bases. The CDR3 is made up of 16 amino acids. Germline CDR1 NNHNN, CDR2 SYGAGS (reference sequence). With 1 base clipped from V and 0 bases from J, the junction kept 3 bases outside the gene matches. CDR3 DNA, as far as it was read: TGTGCCAGCGGTGATAGACAGGGGACTTCTGGAAATACGCTCTAT. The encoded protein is CASGDRQGTSGNTLY. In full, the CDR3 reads CASGDRQGTSGNTLYF.

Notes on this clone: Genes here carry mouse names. CDR3 DNA, as far as it was read: TGTGCCAGCAGTAGGACAGGGGCTGACACAGAAGTCTTC. Translation gives CASSRTGADTEVF. The whole CDR3 reads CASSRTGADTEVFF. The gene calls are TRBV19 and TRBJ1-1; 9 bases line up with TRBD1. The read terminates 1 residue ahead of where the CDR3 ends, so the germline J gene completes it. Germline trimming cut 3 bases from V and 3 bases from J; bases unmatched to any gene: 3. The CDR3 consists of 14 residues. Germline V lookup: CDR1 FNHDT, CDR2 SITEND (reference sequence).

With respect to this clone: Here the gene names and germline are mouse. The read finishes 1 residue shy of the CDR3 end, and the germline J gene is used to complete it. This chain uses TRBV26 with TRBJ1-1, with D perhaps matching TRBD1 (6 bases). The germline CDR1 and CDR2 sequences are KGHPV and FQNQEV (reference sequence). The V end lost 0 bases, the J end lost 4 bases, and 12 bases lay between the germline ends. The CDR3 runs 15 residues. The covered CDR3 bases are TGTGCCAGCAGTCTGTCGGGGGGGGGCGGCACAGAAGTCTTC. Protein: CASSLSGGGGTEVF. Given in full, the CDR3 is CASSLSGGGGTEVFF.

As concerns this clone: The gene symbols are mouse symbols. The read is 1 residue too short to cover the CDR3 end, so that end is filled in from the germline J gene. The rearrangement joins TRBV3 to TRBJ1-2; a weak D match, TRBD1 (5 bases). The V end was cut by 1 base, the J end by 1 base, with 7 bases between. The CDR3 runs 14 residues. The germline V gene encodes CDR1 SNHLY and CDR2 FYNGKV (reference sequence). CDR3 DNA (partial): TGTGCCAGCAGCTTAGTGGGGGAAAACTCCGACTACACC. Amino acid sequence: CASSLVGENSDYT. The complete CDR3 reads CASSLVGENSDYTF.

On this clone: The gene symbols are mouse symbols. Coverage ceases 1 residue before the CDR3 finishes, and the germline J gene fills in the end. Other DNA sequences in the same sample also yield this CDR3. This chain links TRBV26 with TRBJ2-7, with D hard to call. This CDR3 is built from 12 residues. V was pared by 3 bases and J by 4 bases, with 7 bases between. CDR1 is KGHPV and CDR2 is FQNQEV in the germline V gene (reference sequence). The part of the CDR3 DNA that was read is TGTGCCAGCAGTCTCGACAAATATGAACAGTAC. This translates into CASSLDKYEQY. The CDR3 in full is CASSLDKYEQYF.

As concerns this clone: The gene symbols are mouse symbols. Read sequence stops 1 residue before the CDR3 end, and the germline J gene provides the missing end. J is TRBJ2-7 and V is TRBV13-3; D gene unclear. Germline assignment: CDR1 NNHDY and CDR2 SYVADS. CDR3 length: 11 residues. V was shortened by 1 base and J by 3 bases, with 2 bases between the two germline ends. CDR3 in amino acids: CASSDYYEQYF. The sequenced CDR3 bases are TGTGCCAGCAGTGATTACTATGAACAGTAC.

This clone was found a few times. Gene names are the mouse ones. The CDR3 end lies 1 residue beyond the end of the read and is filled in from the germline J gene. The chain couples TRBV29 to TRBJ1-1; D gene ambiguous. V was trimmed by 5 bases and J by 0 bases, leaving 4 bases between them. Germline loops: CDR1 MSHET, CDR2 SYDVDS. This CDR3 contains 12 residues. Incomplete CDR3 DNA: TGTGCTAGCAGTCCGACAAACACAGAAGTCTTC. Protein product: CASSPTNTEVF. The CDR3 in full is CASSPTNTEVFF.

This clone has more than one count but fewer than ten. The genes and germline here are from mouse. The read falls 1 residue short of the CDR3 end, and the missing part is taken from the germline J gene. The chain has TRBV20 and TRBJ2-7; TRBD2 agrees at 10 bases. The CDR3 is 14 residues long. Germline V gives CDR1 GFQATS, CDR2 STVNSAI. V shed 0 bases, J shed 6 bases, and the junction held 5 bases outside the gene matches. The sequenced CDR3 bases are TGTGGTGCTAGGGACTGGGGGGGCGCTTTTGAACAGTAC. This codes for CGARDWGGAFEQY. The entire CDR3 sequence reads CGARDWGGAFEQYF.

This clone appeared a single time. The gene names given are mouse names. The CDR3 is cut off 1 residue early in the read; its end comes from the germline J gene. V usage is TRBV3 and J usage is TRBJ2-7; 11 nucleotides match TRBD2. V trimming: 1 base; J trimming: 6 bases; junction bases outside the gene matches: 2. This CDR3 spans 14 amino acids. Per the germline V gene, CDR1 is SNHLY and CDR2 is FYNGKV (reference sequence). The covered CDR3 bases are TGTGCCAGCAGCTTAGAGGACTGGGGGGTTGAACAGTAC. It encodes CASSLEDWGVEQY. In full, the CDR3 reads CASSLEDWGVEQYF.